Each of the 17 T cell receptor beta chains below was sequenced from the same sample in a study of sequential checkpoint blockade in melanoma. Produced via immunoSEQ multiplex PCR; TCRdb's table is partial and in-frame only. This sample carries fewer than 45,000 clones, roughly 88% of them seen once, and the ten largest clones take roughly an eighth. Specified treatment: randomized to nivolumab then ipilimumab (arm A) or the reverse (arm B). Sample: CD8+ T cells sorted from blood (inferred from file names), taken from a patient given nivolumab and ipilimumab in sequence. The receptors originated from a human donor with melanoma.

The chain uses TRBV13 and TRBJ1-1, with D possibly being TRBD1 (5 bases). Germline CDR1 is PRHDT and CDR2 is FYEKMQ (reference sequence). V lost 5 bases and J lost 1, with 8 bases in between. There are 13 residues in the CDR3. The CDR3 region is CASSPQGNTEAFF. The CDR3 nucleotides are TGTGCCAGCAGCCCCCAGGGGAACACTGAAGCTTTCTTT.

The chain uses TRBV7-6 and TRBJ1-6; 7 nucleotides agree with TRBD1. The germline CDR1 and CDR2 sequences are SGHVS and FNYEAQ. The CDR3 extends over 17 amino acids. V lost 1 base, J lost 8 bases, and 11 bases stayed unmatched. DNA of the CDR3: TGTGCCAGCAGCTTAGAGCAGCCGGGACAGCCTGATTCACCCCTCCACTTT. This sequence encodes CASSLEQPGQPDSPLHF.

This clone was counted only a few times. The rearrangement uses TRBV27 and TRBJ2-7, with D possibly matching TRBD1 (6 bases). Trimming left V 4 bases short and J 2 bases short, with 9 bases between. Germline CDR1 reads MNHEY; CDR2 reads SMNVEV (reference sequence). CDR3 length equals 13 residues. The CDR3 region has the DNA TGTGCCAGCAGTTACCGGGACACCTACGAGCAGTACTTC. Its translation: CASSYRDTYEQYF.

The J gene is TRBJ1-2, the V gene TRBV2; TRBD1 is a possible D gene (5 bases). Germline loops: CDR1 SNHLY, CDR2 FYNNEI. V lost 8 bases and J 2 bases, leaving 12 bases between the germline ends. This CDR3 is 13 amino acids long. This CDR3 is CASAGLSNYGYTF. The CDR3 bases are TGTGCCAGCGCGGGACTGAGCAACTATGGCTACACCTTC.

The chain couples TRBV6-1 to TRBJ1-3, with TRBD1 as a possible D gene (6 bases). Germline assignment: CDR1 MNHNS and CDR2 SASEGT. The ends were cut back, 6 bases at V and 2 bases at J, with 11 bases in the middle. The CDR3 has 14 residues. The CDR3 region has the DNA TGTGCCAGCAGCCAGACAGGTACTGGAAACACCATATATTTT. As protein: CASSQTGTGNTIYF.

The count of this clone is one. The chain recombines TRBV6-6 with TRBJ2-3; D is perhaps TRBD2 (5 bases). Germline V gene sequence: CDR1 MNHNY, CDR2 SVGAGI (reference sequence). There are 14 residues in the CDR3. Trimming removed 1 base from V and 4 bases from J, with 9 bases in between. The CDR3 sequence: CASSYYLSADTQYF. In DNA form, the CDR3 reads TGTGCCAGCAGTTACTACCTTAGCGCAGATACGCAGTATTTT.

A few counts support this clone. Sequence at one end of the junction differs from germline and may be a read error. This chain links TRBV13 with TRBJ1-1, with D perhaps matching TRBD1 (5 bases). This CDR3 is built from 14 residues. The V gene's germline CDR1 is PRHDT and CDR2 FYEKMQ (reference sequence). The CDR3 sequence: CASSFLSGGTEASF. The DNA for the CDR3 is TGTGCCAGCAGCTTTCTCTCCGGGGGTACTGAAGCTTCCTTT.

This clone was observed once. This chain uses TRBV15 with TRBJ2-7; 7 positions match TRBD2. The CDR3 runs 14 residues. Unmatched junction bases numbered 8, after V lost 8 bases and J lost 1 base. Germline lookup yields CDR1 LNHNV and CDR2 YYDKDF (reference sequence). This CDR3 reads CATGRGAGSYEQYV. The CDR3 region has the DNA TGTGCCACCGGACGGGGAGCGGGATCCTACGAGCAGTACGTC.

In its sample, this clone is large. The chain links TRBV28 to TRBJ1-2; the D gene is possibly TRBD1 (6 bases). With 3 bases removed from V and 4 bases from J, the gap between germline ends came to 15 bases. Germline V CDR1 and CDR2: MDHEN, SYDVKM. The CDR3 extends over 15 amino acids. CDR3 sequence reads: CASSFPNRVIYGYTF. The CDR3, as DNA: TGTGCCAGCAGTTTTCCGAACAGGGTTATCTATGGCTACACCTTC.

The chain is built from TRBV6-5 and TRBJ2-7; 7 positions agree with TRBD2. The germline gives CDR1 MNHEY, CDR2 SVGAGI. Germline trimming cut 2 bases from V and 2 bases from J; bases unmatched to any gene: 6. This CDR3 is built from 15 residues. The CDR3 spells CASSYGGEGTYEQYF. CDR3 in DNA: TGTGCCAGCAGTTACGGAGGGGAGGGAACCTACGAGCAGTACTTC.

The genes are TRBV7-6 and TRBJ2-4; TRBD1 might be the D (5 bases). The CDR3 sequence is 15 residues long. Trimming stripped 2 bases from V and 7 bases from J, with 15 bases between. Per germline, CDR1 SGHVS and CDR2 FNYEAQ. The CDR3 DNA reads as TGTGCCAGCAGCTTACTCCCAGGGCCGAACAACATTCAGTACTTC. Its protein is CASSLLPGPNNIQYF.

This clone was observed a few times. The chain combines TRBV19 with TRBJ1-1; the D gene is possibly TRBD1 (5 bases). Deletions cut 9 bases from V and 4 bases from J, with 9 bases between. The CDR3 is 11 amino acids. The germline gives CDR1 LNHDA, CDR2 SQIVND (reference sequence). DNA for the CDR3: TGTGCCAGCAGGGTCGGCACTGAAGCTTTCTTT. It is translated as CASRVGTEAFF. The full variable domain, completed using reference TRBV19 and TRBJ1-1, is DGGITQSPKYLFRKEGQNVTLSCEQNLNHDAMYWYRQDPGQGLRLIYYSQIVNDFQKGDIAEGYSVSREKKESFPLTVTSAQKNPTAFYLCASRVGTEAFFGQGTRLTVV.

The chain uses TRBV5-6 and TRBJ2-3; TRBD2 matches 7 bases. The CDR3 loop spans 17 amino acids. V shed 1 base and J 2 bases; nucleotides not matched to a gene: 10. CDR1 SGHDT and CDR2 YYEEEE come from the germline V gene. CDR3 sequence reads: CASSLRSSGYITDTQYF. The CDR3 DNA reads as TGTGCCAGCAGCTTGAGGTCTAGCGGTTACATCACAGATACGCAGTATTTT.

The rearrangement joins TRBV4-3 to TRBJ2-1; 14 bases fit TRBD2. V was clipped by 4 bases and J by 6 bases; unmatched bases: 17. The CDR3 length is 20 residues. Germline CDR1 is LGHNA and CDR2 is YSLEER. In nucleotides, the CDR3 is TGCGCCAGCAGCCCTGAGATGATTGGGACTAGCGGGAGTAACGGCAATGAGCAGTTCTTC. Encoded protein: CASSPEMIGTSGSNGNEQFF.

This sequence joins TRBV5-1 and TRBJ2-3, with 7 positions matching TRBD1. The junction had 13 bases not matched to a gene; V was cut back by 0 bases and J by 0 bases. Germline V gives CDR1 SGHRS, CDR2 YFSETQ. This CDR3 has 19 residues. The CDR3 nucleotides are TGCGCCAGCAGCTTGGTTCCGACAGGGTGGGGAACTAGCACAGATACGCAGTATTTT. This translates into CASSLVPTGWGTSTDTQYF.

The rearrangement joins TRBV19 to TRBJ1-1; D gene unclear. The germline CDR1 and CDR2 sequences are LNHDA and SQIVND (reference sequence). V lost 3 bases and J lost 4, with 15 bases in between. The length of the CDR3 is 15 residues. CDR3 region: CASSMERAPGTEAFF. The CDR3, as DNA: TGTGCCAGTAGTATGGAGCGGGCCCCGGGCACTGAAGCTTTCTTT.

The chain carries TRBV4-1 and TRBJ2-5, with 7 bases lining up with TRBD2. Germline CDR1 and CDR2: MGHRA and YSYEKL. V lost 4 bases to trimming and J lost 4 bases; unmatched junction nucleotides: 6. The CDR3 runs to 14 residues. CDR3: CASSRKASGETQYF. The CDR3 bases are TGCGCCAGCAGCCGAAAGGCTAGCGGAGAGACCCAGTACTTC.